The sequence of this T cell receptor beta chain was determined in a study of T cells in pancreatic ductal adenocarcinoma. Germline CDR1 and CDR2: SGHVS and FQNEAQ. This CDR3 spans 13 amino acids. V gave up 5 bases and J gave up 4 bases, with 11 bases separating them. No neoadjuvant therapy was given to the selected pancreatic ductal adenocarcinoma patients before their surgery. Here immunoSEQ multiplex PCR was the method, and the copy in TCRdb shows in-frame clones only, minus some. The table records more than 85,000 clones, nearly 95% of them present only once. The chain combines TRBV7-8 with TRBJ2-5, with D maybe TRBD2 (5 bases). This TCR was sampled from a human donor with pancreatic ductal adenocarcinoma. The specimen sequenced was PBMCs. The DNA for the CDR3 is TGTGCCAGCAGCCGAGGGATACGAGAGACCCAGTACTTC. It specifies CASSRGIRETQYF.